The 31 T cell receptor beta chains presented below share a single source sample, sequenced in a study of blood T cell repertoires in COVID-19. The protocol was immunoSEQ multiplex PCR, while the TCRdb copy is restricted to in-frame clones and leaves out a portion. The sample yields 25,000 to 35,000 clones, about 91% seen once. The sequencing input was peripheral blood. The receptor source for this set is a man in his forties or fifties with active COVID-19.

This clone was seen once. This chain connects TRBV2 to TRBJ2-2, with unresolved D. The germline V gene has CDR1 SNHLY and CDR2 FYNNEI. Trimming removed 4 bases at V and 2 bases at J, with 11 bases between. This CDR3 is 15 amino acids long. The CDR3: CASSGPVINTGELFF. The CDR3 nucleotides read TGTGCCAGCAGTGGGCCAGTAATAAACACCGGGGAGCTGTTTTTT.

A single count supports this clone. The CDR3 here is CASNQGLAGVYEQYF. The CDR3 DNA reads as TGTGCCAGCAACCAAGGACTAGCGGGGGTCTACGAGCAGTACTTC. The chain combines TRBV2 with TRBJ2-7; 13 positions match TRBD2. J was trimmed by 3 bases and V by 7 bases; bases with no gene match: 6. The CDR3 totals 15 residues. Germline values: CDR1 SNHLY, CDR2 FYNNEI.

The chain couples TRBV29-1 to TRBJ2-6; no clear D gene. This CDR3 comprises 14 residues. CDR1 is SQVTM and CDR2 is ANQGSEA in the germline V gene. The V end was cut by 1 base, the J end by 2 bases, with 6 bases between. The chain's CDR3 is CSVEGGTGANVLTF. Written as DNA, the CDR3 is TGCAGCGTTGAAGGCGGCACTGGGGCCAACGTCCTGACTTTC.

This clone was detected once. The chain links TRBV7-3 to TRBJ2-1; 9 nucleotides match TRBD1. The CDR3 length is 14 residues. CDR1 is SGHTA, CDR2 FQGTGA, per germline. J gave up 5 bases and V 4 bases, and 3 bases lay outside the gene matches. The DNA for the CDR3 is TGTGCCAGCAGCTCGTACAGGGGGCACAATGAGCAGTTCTTC. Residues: CASSSYRGHNEQFF.

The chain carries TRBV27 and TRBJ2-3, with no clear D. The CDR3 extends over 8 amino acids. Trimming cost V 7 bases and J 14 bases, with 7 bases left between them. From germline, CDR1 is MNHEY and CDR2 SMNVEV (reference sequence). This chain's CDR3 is CASTTGYF. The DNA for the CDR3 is TGTGCCAGCACCACCGGGTATTTT.

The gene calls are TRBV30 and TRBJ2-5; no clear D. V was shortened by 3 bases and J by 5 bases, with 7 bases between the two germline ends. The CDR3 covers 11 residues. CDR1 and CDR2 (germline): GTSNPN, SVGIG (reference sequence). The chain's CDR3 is CAWRVGETQYF. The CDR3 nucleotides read TGTGCCTGGAGAGTCGGGGAGACCCAGTACTTC.

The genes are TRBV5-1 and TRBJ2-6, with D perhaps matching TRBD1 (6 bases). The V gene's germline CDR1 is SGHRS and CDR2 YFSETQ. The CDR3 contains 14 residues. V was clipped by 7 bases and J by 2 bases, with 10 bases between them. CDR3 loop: CASQTGTGANVLTF. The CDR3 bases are TGCGCCAGCCAGACAGGAACTGGGGCCAACGTCCTGACTTTC.

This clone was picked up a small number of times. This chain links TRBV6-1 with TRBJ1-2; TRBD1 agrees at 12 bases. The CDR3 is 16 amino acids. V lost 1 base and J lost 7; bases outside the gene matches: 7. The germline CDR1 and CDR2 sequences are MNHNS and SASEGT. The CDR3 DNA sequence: TGTGCCAGCAGTGAAGTGGGACAGGGGGCCTGGGGTGGCTACACCTTC. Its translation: CASSEVGQGAWGGYTF.

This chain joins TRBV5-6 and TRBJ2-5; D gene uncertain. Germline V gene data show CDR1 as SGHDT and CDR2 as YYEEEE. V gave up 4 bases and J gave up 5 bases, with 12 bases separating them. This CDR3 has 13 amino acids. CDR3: CASSPMRLETQYF. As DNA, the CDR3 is TGTGCCAGCAGCCCTATGAGGCTTGAGACCCAGTACTTC.

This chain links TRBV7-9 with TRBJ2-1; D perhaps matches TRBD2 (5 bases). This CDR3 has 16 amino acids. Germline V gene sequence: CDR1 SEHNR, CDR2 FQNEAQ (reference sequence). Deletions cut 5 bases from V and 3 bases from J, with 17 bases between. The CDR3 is CASSPKPGMFYNEQFF. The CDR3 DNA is TGTGCCAGCAGCCCGAAACCCGGGATGTTCTACAATGAGCAGTTCTTC.

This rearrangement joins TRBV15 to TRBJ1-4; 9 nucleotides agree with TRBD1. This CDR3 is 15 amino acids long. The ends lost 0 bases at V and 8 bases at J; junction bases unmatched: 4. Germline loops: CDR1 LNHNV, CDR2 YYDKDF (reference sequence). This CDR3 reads CATSREDRGREKLFF. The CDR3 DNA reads TGTGCCACCAGCAGAGAGGACAGGGGACGGGAAAAACTGTTTTTT. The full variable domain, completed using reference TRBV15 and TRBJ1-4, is DAMVIQNPRYQVTQFGKPVTLSCSQTLNHNVMYWYQQKSSQAPKLLFHYYDKDFNNEADTPDNFQSRRPNTSFCFLDIRSPGLGDTAMYLCATSREDRGREKLFFGSGTQLSVL.

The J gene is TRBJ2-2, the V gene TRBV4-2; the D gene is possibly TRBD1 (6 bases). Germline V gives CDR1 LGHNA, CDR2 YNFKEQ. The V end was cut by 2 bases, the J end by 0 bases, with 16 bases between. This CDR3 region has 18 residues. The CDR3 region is CASSQSLTKGANTGELFF. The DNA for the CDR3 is TGTGCCAGCAGCCAATCCCTGACGAAGGGGGCGAACACCGGGGAGCTGTTTTTT.

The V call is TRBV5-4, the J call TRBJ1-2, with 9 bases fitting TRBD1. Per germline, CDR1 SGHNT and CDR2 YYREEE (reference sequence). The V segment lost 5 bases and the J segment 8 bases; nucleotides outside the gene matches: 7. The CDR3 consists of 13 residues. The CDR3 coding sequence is TGTGCCAGCAGGACAGGGGGACAGGACGGCTACACCTTC. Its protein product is CASRTGGQDGYTF.

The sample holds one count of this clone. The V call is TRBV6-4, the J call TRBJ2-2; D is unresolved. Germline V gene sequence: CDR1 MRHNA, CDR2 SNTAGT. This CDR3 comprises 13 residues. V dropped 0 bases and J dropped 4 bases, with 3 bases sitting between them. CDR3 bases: TGTGCCAGCAGTGACTCGAGCACCGGGGAGCTGTTTTTT. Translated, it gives CASSDSSTGELFF.

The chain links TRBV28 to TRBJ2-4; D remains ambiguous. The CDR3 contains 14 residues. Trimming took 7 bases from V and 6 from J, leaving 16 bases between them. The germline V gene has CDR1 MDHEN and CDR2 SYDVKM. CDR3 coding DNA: TGTGCCAGCACCCTCAAGGATCCGGGAAACATTCAGTACTTC. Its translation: CASTLKDPGNIQYF.

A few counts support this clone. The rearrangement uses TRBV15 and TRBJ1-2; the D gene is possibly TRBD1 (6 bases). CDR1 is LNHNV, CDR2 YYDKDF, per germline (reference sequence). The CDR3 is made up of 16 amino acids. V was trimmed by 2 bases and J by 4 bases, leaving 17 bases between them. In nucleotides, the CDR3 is TGTGCCACCAGCAGAATTACAGGGAGAGGAGGCTATGGCTACACCTTC. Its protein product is CATSRITGRGGYGYTF.

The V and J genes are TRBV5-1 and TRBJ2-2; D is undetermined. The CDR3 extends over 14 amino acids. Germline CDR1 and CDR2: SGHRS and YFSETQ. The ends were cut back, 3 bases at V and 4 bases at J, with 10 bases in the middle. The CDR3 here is CASSYDMTTGELFF. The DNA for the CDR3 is TGCGCCAGCAGCTACGACATGACCACCGGGGAGCTGTTTTTT.

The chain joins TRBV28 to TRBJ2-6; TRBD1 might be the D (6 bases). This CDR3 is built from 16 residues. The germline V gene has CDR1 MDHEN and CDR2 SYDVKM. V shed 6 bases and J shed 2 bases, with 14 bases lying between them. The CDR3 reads CASSLPGVAGANVLTF. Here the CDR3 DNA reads TGTGCCAGCAGCCTGCCAGGGGTCGCTGGGGCCAACGTCCTGACTTTC.

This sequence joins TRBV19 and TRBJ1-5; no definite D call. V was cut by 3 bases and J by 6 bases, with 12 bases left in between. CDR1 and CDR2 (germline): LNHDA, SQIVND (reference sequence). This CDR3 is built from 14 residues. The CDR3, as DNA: TGTGCCAGTAGTATCGACCGCCTAGGTCAGCCCCAGCATTTT. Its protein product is CASSIDRLGQPQHF. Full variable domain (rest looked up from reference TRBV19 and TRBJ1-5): DGGITQSPKYLFRKEGQNVTLSCEQNLNHDAMYWYRQDPGQGLRLIYYSQIVNDFQKGDIAEGYSVSREKKESFPLTVTSAQKNPTAFYLCASSIDRLGQPQHFGDGTRLSIL.

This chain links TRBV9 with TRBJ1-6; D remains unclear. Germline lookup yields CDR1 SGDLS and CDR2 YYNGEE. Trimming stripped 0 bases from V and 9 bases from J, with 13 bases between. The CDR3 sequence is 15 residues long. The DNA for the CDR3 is TGTGCCAGCAGCGTAGTGCCTCAAGGAGGTTCACCCCTCCACTTT. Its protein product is CASSVVPQGGSPLHF.

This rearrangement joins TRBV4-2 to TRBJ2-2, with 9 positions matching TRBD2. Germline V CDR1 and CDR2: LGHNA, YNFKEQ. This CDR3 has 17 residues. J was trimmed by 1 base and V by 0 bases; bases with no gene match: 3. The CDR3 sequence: CASSQEGSGGNTGELFF. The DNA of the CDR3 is TGTGCCAGCAGCCAAGAGGGTAGCGGGGGGAACACCGGGGAGCTGTTTTTT.

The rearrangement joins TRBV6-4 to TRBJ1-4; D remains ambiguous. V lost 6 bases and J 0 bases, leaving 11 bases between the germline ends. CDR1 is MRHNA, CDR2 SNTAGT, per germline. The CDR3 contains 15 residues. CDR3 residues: CASSPSGATNEKLFF. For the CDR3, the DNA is TGTGCCAGCAGCCCCTCGGGTGCAACTAATGAAAAACTGTTTTTT.

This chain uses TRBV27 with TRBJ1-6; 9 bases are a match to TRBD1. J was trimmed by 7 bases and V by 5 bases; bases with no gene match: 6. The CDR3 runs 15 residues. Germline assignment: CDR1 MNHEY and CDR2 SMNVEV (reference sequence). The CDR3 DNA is TGTGCCAGCAGTCCCCGGGACAGGGTCAATTCACCCCTCCACTTT. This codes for CASSPRDRVNSPLHF.

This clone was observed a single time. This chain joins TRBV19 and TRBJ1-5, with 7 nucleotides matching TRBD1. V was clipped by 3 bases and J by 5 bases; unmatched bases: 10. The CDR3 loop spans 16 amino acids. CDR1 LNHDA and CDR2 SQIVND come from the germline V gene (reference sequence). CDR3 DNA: TGTGCCAGTAGTATGGGGGCAGGGGGAATCCATCAGCCCCAGCATTTT. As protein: CASSMGAGGIHQPQHF.

CDR3 nucleotides: TGTGCCAGCAGTGAATGGGGTGGGAGCTCCTACGAGCAGTACTTC. Protein: CASSEWGGSSYEQYF. The gene calls are TRBV25-1 and TRBJ2-7; a possible D gene is TRBD2 (5 bases). Looked up from germline, CDR1 is MGHDK and CDR2 is SYGVNS. The CDR3 has 15 residues. Trimming left V 1 base short and J 0 bases short, with 10 bases between.

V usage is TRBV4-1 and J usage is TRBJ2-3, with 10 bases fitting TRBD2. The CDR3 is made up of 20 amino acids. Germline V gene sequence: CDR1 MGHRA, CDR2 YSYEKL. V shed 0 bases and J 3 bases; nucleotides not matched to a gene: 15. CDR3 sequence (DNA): TGCGCCAGCAGCCAAGATCCTAGCGGGAGCAGTGACGGCGGTACAGATACGCAGTATTTT. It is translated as CASSQDPSGSSDGGTDTQYF.

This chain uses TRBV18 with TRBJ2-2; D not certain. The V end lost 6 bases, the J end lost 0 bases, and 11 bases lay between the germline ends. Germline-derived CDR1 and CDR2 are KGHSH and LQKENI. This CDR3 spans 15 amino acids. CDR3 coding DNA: TGTGCCAGCTCCCCCTCGGGTCCGAACACCGGGGAGCTGTTTTTT. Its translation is CASSPSGPNTGELFF.

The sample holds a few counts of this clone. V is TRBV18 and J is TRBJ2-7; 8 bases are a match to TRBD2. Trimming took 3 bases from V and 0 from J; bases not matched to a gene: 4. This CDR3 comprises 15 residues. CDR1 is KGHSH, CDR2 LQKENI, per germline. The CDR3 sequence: CASSPSGTSSYEQYF. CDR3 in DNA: TGTGCCAGCTCACCGTCCGGGACTAGCTCCTACGAGCAGTACTTC. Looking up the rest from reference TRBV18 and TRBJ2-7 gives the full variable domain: NAGVMQNPRHLVRRRGQEARLRCSPMKGHSHVYWYRQLPEEGLKFMVYLQKENIIDESGMPKERFSAEFPKEGPSILRIQQVVRGDSAAYFCASSPSGTSSYEQYFGPGTRLTVT.

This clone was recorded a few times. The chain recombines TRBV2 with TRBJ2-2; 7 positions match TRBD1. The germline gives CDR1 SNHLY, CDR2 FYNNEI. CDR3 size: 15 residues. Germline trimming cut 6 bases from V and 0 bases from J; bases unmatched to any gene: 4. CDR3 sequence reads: CASRSQGTNTGELFF. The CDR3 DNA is TGTGCCAGCAGGTCACAGGGGACGAACACCGGGGAGCTGTTTTTT.

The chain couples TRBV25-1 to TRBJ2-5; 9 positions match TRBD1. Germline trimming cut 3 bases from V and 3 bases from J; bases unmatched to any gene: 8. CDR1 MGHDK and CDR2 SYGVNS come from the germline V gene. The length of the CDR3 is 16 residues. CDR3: CASSEGRGQGKETQYF. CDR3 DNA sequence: TGTGCCAGCAGTGAGGGGAGGGGACAGGGCAAAGAGACCCAGTACTTC.

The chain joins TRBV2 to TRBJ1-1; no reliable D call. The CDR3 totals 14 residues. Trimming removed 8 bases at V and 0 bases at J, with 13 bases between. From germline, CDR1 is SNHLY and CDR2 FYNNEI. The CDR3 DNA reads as TGTGCCAGCGGGCGCTCTTGGATGAACACTGAAGCTTTCTTT. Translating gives CASGRSWMNTEAFF. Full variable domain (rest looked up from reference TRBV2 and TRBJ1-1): EPEVTQTPSHQVTQMGQEVILRCVPISNHLYFYWYRQILGQKVEFLVSFYNNEISEKSEIFDDQFSVERPDGSNFTLKIRSTKLEDSAMYFCASGRSWMNTEAFFGQGTRLTVV.